Listed below are T cell receptor beta chains from one sample, sequenced in a study of blood T cell repertoires in COVID-19. The data were produced by immunoSEQ multiplex PCR, yet TCRdb's version contains in-frame clones alone and is incomplete. The table has some 380,000 clones, about 90% seen once. Sequencing was carried out using PBMCs or T cells enriched from blood (not recorded which). Receptors were obtained from a man between 25 and 39 years old who had recovered from COVID-19. Both conserved end residues are part of each CDR3. The D gene is left open where the match is weak. Not every row has a clone size; where given, it reads once, few, many or a size class.

CDR3aa: CSASVSGARGYTF; CDR3nt: TGCAGTGCTAGTGTTAGTGGAGCTCGCGGCTACACCTTC; d_gene: .; abundance: once; j_gene: TRBJ1-2; v_gene: TRBV20-1
CDR3aa: CASSEQGDYGYTF; CDR3nt: TGTGCCAGCAGCGAACAGGGGGACTATGGCTACACCTTC; d_gene: TRBD1; abundance: .; j_gene: TRBJ1-2; v_gene: TRBV7-9
CDR3aa: CASSAAGGRGEQFF; CDR3nt: TGTGCCAGCAGTGCAGCGGGGGGACGGGGTGAGCAGTTCTTC; d_gene: TRBD2; abundance: .; j_gene: TRBJ2-1; v_gene: TRBV6-1
CDR3aa: CASSHRLAGANSYNEQFF; CDR3nt: TGCGCCAGCAGCCACCGACTAGCGGGGGCTAACTCCTACAATGAGCAGTTCTTC; d_gene: TRBD2; abundance: .; j_gene: TRBJ2-1; v_gene: TRBV5-1
CDR3aa: CASSQAAGGRPSEQYF; CDR3nt: TGTGCCAGCAGCCAGGCAGCGGGGGGGCGCCCCTCCGAGCAGTACTTC; d_gene: TRBD2; abundance: .; j_gene: TRBJ2-7; v_gene: TRBV4-2
CDR3aa: CASSQVRDSQQFF; CDR3nt: TGCGCCAGCAGCCAAGTTCGGGACAGTCAACAGTTCTTC; d_gene: TRBD1; abundance: .; j_gene: TRBJ2-1; v_gene: TRBV4-1
CDR3aa: CASRPGTGVSSGNTIYF; CDR3nt: TGTGCCAGCAGGCCAGGAACAGGGGTTAGCTCTGGAAACACCATATATTTT; d_gene: TRBD1; abundance: .; j_gene: TRBJ1-3; v_gene: TRBV27
CDR3aa: CASIAGTGKYEQYF; CDR3nt: TGTGCCAGCATCGCCGGGACAGGGAAGTACGAGCAGTACTTC; d_gene: TRBD1; abundance: .; j_gene: TRBJ2-7; v_gene: TRBV6-5
CDR3aa: CASSYWGRAGYTF; CDR3nt: TGTGCCAGCAGTTACTGGGGGAGGGCTGGCTACACCTTC; d_gene: .; abundance: .; j_gene: TRBJ1-2; v_gene: TRBV6-5
CDR3aa: CAISEKALAGEQYF; CDR3nt: TGTGCCATCAGTGAGAAGGCACTAGCGGGCGAGCAGTACTTC; d_gene: TRBD2; abundance: once; j_gene: TRBJ2-7; v_gene: TRBV10-3
CDR3aa: CASSFQGTGNQPQHF; CDR3nt: TGTGCCAGCAGTTTCCAGGGGACGGGCAATCAGCCCCAGCATTTT; d_gene: .; abundance: .; j_gene: TRBJ1-5; v_gene: TRBV27
CDR3aa: CASSTGGRGRQETQYF; CDR3nt: TGTGCCAGCAGCACAGGGGGCAGGGGGCGCCAAGAGACCCAGTACTTC; d_gene: TRBD1; abundance: .; j_gene: TRBJ2-5; v_gene: TRBV5-5
CDR3aa: CAISALAGFSSYNEQFF; CDR3nt: TGTGCCATCAGTGCGCTAGCGGGGTTTAGCTCCTACAATGAGCAGTTCTTC; d_gene: TRBD2; abundance: .; j_gene: TRBJ2-1; v_gene: TRBV10-3
CDR3aa: CASRPGGRTDTQYF; CDR3nt: TGTGCCAGCAGGCCGGGGGGCCGGACAGATACGCAGTATTTT; d_gene: .; abundance: once; j_gene: TRBJ2-3; v_gene: TRBV7-3
CDR3aa: CASGSTRLGQPYQPQHF; CDR3nt: TGTGCTAGTGGTTCCACGAGGCTGGGACAGCCCTATCAGCCCCAGCATTTT; d_gene: TRBD1; abundance: few; j_gene: TRBJ1-5; v_gene: TRBV12-5
CDR3aa: CASSRGQGWEQFF; CDR3nt: TGTGCCAGCAGCCGAGGACAGGGCTGGGAGCAGTTCTTC; d_gene: TRBD1; abundance: .; j_gene: TRBJ2-1; v_gene: TRBV3-1/TRBV3-2
CDR3aa: CASRTGYTNEKLFF; CDR3nt: TGTGCCAGCAGGACGGGGTACACTAATGAAAAACTGTTTTTT; d_gene: .; abundance: .; j_gene: TRBJ1-4; v_gene: TRBV2
CDR3aa: CASSPTGTNTGELFF; CDR3nt: TGCGCCAGCAGCCCAACAGGGACCAACACCGGGGAGCTGTTTTTT; d_gene: .; abundance: .; j_gene: TRBJ2-2; v_gene: TRBV5-1
CDR3aa: CASSQVRLGGGQPQHF; CDR3nt: TGCGCCAGCAGCCAAGTTAGGTTGGGGGGAGGTCAGCCCCAGCATTTT; d_gene: .; abundance: .; j_gene: TRBJ1-5; v_gene: TRBV4-3
CDR3aa: CSVPVHPNTGELFF; CDR3nt: TGCAGCGTTCCCGTACACCCGAACACCGGGGAGCTGTTTTTT; d_gene: .; abundance: .; j_gene: TRBJ2-2; v_gene: TRBV29-1
CDR3aa: CASGSRPSEQYF; CDR3nt: TGTGCTAGCGGGAGTAGGCCTTCCGAGCAGTACTTC; d_gene: .; abundance: .; j_gene: TRBJ2-7; v_gene: TRBV12-5
CDR3aa: CASGDGALNTGELFF; CDR3nt: TGTGCCAGCGGGGATGGGGCTTTGAACACCGGGGAGCTGTTTTTT; d_gene: .; abundance: .; j_gene: TRBJ2-2; v_gene: TRBV6-5
CDR3aa: CAWSQGLATDTQYF; CDR3nt: TGTGCCTGGTCGCAGGGGCTGGCCACAGATACGCAGTATTTT; d_gene: .; abundance: .; j_gene: TRBJ2-3; v_gene: TRBV30
CDR3aa: CASSLGAKYGYTF; CDR3nt: TGTGCCAGCAGTTTAGGGGCTAAGTATGGCTACACCTTC; d_gene: .; abundance: .; j_gene: TRBJ1-2; v_gene: TRBV12-3/TRBV12-4
CDR3aa: CASSQVSGGSGNTIYF; CDR3nt: TGCGCCAGCAGCCAAGTCTCCGGGGGGTCTGGAAACACCATATATTTT; d_gene: .; abundance: .; j_gene: TRBJ1-3; v_gene: TRBV4-1
CDR3aa: CASSSFMNQPQHF; CDR3nt: TGTGCCAGCAGCTCCTTTATGAATCAGCCCCAGCATTTT; d_gene: .; abundance: .; j_gene: TRBJ1-5; v_gene: TRBV5-5
CDR3aa: CAWNLVEDSPLHF; CDR3nt: TGTGCCTGGAACCTAGTTGAGGATTCACCCCTCCACTTT; d_gene: .; abundance: .; j_gene: TRBJ1-6; v_gene: TRBV30
CDR3aa: CASDRGSGNTIYF; CDR3nt: TGTGCCAGCGATAGGGGCTCTGGAAACACCATATATTTT; d_gene: .; abundance: .; j_gene: TRBJ1-3; v_gene: TRBV12-3/TRBV12-4
CDR3aa: CASSYRTSGGGETQYF; CDR3nt: TGTGCCAGCAGTTACAGGACTAGCGGGGGAGGAGAGACCCAGTACTTC; d_gene: TRBD2; abundance: .; j_gene: TRBJ2-5; v_gene: TRBV6-6
CDR3aa: CAWAKQGDSPLHF; CDR3nt: TGTGCCTGGGCGAAACAGGGGGACTCACCCCTCCACTTT; d_gene: TRBD1; abundance: .; j_gene: TRBJ1-6; v_gene: TRBV30
CDR3aa: CASSESKGLARDTQYF; CDR3nt: TGCGCCAGCAGTGAGTCGAAAGGCCTAGCGCGAGATACGCAGTATTTT; d_gene: .; abundance: once; j_gene: TRBJ2-3; v_gene: TRBV10-1
CDR3aa: CASNLGAGRDTEAFF; CDR3nt: TGTGCCAGTAACCTTGGGGCAGGTCGTGACACTGAAGCTTTCTTT; d_gene: .; abundance: .; j_gene: TRBJ1-1; v_gene: TRBV19
CDR3aa: CASSPEGLTDTQYF; CDR3nt: TGTGCCAGCAGCCCGGAGGGGTTAACGGATACGCAGTATTTT; d_gene: .; abundance: .; j_gene: TRBJ2-3; v_gene: TRBV7-8
CDR3aa: CASSGQNTEAFF; CDR3nt: TGTGCCAGCTCAGGGCAGAACACTGAAGCTTTCTTT; d_gene: .; abundance: .; j_gene: TRBJ1-1; v_gene: TRBV18
CDR3aa: CAWSKTGGNTIYF; CDR3nt: TGTGCCTGGAGCAAGACAGGTGGAAACACCATATATTTT; d_gene: .; abundance: .; j_gene: TRBJ1-3; v_gene: TRBV30
CDR3aa: CASSLEPVNTIYF; CDR3nt: TGTGCCAGCAGCTTAGAGCCAGTAAACACCATATATTTT; d_gene: .; abundance: .; j_gene: TRBJ1-3; v_gene: TRBV11-2
CDR3aa: CASSAGDTIYF; CDR3nt: TGCGCCAGCAGCGCCGGAGACACCATATATTTT; d_gene: .; abundance: once; j_gene: TRBJ1-3; v_gene: TRBV5-1
CDR3aa: CASSYYRVTGELFF; CDR3nt: TGTGCCAGCAGTTATTACAGAGTCACCGGGGAGCTGTTTTTT; d_gene: .; abundance: .; j_gene: TRBJ2-2; v_gene: TRBV6-5
CDR3aa: CASSKGGLPLHF; CDR3nt: TGTGCCAGCAGCAAGGGCGGGCTACCCCTCCACTTT; d_gene: .; abundance: .; j_gene: TRBJ1-6; v_gene: TRBV6-2/TRBV6-3
CDR3aa: CASSSPGRGEQYF; CDR3nt: TGTGCCAGCAGCAGCCCCGGGAGGGGCGAGCAGTACTTC; d_gene: TRBD2; abundance: .; j_gene: TRBJ2-7; v_gene: TRBV3-1/TRBV3-2
CDR3aa: CASSLGGGSPLHF; CDR3nt: TGTGCCAGCAGCTTGGGGGGAGGATCACCCCTCCACTTT; d_gene: .; abundance: once; j_gene: TRBJ1-6; v_gene: TRBV5-5